One sample yielded the 10 T cell receptor beta chains listed below, sequenced in a study of T cells in narcolepsy. The assay was immunoSEQ multiplex PCR, and TCRdb's table has in-frame clones only and misses some. The table lists 20,000 to 30,000 clones, more than 80% of them singletons. Specimen: CD45RA- memory CD4+ T cells from PBMCs. The receptors stem from a human donor with narcolepsy.

The chain carries TRBV29-1 and TRBJ1-2; no reliable D call. CDR1 and CDR2 (germline): SQVTM, ANQGSEA. V was clipped by 3 bases and J by 6 bases, with 5 bases between them. The CDR3 is 10 residues long. CDR3 DNA sequence: TGCAGCGTTGATGGAGATGGCTACACCTTC. It codes for CSVDGDGYTF.

The chain couples TRBV19 to TRBJ2-5, with 8 bases matching TRBD2. V shed 5 bases, J shed 5 bases, and the junction held 16 bases outside the gene matches. Germline CDR1 and CDR2: LNHDA and SQIVND (reference sequence). This CDR3 has 17 residues. The CDR3 sequence: CASSPPVAGTREETQYF. The CDR3 DNA reads TGTGCCAGTAGTCCCCCGGTAGCAGGGACTAGGGAGGAGACCCAGTACTTC.

The J gene is TRBJ1-2, the V gene TRBV7-9, with a possible D match to TRBD1 (6 bases). V was clipped by 6 bases and J by 6 bases, with 14 bases between them. The CDR3 is 13 residues long. Germline V CDR1 and CDR2: SEHNR, FQNEAQ (reference sequence). CDR3 bases: TGTGCCAGCAGTTATGGGGCAGGGGATGGCTACACCTTC. Translation: CASSYGAGDGYTF.

The V and J genes are TRBV10-2 and TRBJ2-1; the match to TRBD1 covers 8 bases. The germline V gene has CDR1 WSHSY and CDR2 SAAADI. The length of the CDR3 is 14 residues. Trimming removed 7 bases from V and 8 bases from J; junction bases left unmatched: 10. As DNA, the CDR3 is TGCGCCAGCAAGAAGGACAGGGATTGGGATGAGCAGTTCTTC. Protein: CASKKDRDWDEQFF.

This chain uses TRBV6-1 with TRBJ2-3; D possibly corresponds to TRBD1 (6 bases). Germline assignment: CDR1 MNHNS and CDR2 SASEGT. V lost 6 bases and J lost 4, with 14 bases in between. The CDR3 loop spans 14 amino acids. The CDR3 DNA follows: TGTGCCAGCAGGCAGGGGTTTGGAGCAGATACGCAGTATTTT. Translating gives CASRQGFGADTQYF.

The chain employs TRBV5-6 and TRBJ1-4, with a tentative D call TRBD1 (6 bases). Germline values: CDR1 SGHDT, CDR2 YYEEEE. Trimming stripped 0 bases from V and 1 base from J, with 10 bases between. This CDR3 has 16 amino acids. The CDR3 sequence is CASSLETRGTNEKLFF. DNA of the CDR3: TGTGCCAGCAGCTTGGAGACCAGGGGAACTAATGAAAAACTGTTTTTT.

The chain combines TRBV2 with TRBJ2-1, with D perhaps TRBD2 (6 bases). Between the trimmed V and J ends, which lost 11 bases and 5 bases, there was a span of 19 bases. This CDR3 comprises 14 residues. Germline assignment: CDR1 SNHLY and CDR2 FYNNEI. CDR3 in DNA: TGTGCCGGCGGGGTTGGGGCGCTGAACAATGAGCAGTTCTTC. It yields the protein CAGGVGALNNEQFF.

V gene TRBV5-1 combines with J gene TRBJ2-1; D is possibly TRBD2 (6 bases). With 1 base removed from V and 0 bases from J, the gap between germline ends came to 11 bases. This CDR3 has 16 amino acids. Germline CDR1 SGHRS, CDR2 YFSETQ. DNA for the CDR3: TGCGCCAGCAGCTTGTATTTCGGGAGCTCCTACAATGAGCAGTTCTTC. As protein: CASSLYFGSSYNEQFF. Using reference TRBV5-1 and TRBJ2-1 for the parts outside the CDR3, the full variable domain is KAGVTQTPRYLIKTRGQQVTLSCSPISGHRSVSWYQQTPGQGLQFLFEYFSETQRNKGNFPGRFSGRQFSNSRSEMNVSTLELGDSALYLCASSLYFGSSYNEQFFGPGTRLTVL.

This chain links TRBV18 with TRBJ2-1, with 8 positions matching TRBD1. The J segment lost 4 bases and the V segment lost 1 base, leaving 15 bases of the junction unmatched. Germline loops: CDR1 KGHSH, CDR2 LQKENI. The CDR3 length is 19 residues. This chain's CDR3 is CASSPRARGQPHAYNEQFF. For the CDR3, the DNA is TGTGCCAGCTCACCACGGGCCAGGGGGCAGCCACATGCTTACAATGAGCAGTTCTTC.

The chain couples TRBV5-6 to TRBJ2-5; no clear D. Trimming took 1 base from V and 7 from J, leaving 5 bases between them. Germline V gene sequence: CDR1 SGHDT, CDR2 YYEEEE. The CDR3 has 11 amino acids. The CDR3 DNA is TGTGCCAGCAGCTTGTCAGGGACCCAGTACTTC. This translates into CASSLSGTQYF.